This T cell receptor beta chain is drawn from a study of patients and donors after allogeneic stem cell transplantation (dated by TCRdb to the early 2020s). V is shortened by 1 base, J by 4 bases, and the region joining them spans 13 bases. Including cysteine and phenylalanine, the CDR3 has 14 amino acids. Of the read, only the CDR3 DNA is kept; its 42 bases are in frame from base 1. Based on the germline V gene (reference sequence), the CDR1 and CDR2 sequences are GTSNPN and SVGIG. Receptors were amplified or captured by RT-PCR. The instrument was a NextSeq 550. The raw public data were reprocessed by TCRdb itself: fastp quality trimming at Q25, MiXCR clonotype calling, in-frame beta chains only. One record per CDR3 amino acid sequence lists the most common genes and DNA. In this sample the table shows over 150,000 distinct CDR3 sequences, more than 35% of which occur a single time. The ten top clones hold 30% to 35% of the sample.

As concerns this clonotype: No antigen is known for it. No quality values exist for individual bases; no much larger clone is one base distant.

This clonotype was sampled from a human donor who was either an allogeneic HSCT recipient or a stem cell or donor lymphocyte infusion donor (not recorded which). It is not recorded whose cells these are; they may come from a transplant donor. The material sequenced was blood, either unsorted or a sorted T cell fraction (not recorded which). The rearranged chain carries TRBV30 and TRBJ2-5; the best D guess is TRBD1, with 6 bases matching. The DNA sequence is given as TGTGCCTGGAGTGGAACAGGGACGGGAGAGACCCAGTACTTC. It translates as CAWSGTGTGETQYF.